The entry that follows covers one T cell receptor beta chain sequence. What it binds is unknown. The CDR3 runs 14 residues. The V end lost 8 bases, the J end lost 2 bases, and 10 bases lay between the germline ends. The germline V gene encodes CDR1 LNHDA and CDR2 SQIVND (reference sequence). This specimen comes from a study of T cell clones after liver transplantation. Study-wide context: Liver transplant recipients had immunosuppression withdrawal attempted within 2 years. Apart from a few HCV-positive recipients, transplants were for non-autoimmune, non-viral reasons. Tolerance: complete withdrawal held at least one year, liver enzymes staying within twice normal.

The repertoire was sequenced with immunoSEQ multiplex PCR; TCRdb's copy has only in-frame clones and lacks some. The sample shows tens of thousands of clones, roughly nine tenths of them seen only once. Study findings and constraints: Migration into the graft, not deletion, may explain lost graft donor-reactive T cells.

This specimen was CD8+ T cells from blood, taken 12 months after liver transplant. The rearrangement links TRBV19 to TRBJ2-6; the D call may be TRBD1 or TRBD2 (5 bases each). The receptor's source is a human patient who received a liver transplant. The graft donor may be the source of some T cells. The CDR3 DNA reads TGTGCCAGTGGGGGAGTTGCTGGGGCCAACGTCCTGACTTTC. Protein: CASGGVAGANVLTF. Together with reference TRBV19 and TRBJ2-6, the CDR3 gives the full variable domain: DGGITQSPKYLFRKEGQNVTLSCEQNLNHDAMYWYRQDPGQGLRLIYYSQIVNDFQKGDIAEGYSVSREKKESFPLTVTSAQKNPTAFYLCASGGVAGANVLTFGAGSRLTVL.